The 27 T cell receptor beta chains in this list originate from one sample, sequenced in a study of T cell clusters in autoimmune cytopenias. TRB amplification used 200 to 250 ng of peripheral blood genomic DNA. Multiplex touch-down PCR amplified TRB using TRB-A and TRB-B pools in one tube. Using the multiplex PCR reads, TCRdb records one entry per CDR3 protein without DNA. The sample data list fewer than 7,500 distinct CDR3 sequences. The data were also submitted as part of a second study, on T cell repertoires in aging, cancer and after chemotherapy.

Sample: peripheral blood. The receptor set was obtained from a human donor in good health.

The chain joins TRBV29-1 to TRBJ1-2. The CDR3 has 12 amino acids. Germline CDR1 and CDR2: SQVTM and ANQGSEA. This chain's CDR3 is CSSRGGEEGYTF.

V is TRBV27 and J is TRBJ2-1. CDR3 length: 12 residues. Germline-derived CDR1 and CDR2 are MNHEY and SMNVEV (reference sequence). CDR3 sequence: CASSFRTSQQFF.

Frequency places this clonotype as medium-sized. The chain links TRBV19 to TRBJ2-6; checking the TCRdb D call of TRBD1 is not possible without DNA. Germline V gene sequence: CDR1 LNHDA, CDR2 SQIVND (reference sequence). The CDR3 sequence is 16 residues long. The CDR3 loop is CASSPGKGPGANVLTF. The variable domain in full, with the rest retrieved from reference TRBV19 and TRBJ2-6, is DGGITQSPKYLFRKEGQNVTLSCEQNLNHDAMYWYRQDPGQGLRLIYYSQIVNDFQKGDIAEGYSVSREKKESFPLTVTSAQKNPTAFYLCASSPGKGPGANVLTFGAGSRLTVL.

CDR3 protein: CASSWDKKETQYF. The rearrangement uses TRBV19 and TRBJ2-5; TCRdb reports TRBD1, a call that lacks DNA to check it against. CDR1 is LNHDA and CDR2 is SQIVND in the germline V gene (reference sequence). CDR3 length: 13 residues.

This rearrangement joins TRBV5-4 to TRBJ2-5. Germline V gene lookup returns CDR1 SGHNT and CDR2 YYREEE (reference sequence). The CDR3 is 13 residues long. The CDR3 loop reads CASSLEGAETQYF.

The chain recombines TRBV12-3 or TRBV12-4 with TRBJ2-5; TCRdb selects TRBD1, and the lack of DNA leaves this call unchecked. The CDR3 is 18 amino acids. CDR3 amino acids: CASNQRQGRNGKEETQYF.

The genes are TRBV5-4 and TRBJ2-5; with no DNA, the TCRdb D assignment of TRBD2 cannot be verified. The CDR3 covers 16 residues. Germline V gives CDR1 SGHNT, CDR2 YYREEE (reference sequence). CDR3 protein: CASSPQAGGLSETQYF. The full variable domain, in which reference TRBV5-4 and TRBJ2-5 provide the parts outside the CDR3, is ETGVTQSPTHLIKTRGQQVTLRCSSQSGHNTVSWYQQALGQGPQFIFQYYREEENGRGNFPPRFSGLQFPNYSSELNVNALELDDSALYLCASSPQAGGLSETQYFGPGTRLLVL.

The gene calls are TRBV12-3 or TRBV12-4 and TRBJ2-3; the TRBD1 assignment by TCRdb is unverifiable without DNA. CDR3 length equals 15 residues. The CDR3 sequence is CASSLAGQLTDTQYF.

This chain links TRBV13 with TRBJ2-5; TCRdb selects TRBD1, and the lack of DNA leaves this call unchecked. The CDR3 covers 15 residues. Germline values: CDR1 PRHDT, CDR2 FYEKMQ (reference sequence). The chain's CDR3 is CASSKEDRVQETQYF.

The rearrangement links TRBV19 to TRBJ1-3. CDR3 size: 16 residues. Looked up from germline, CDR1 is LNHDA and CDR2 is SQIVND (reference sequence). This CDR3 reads CASSTDAGSSGNTIYF.

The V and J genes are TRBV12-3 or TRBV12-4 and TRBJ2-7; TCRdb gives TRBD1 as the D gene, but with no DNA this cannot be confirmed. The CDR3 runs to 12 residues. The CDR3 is CASSSDRVEQYF.

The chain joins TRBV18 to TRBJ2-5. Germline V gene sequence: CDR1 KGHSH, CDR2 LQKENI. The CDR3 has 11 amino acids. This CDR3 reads CASSPQETQYF.

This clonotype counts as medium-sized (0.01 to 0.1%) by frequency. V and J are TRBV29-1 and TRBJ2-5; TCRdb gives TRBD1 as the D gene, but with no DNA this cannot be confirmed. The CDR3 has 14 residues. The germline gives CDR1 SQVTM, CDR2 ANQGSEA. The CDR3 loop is CSVHRDTNQETQYF. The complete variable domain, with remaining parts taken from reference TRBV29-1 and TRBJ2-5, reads SAVISQKPSRDICQRGTSLTIQCQVDSQVTMMFWYRQQPGQSLTLIATANQGSEATYESGFVIDKFPISRPNLTFSTLTVSNMSPEDSSIYLCSVHRDTNQETQYFGPGTRLLVL.

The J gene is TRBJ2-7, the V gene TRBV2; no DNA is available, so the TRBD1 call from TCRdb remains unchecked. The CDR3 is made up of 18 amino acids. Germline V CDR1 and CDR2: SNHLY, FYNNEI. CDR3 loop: CASSERDRGPGEGYEQYF.

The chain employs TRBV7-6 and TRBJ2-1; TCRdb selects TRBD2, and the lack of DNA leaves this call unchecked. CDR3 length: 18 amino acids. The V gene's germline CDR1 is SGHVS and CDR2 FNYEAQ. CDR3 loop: CASSLAKGLGVRYNEQFF.

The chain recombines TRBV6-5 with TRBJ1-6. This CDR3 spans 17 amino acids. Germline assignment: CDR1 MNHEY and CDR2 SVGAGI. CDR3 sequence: CASSYGEFSSYNSPLHF.

CDR3 loop: CASSEGRDTGELFF. The V gene is TRBV6-6, the J gene TRBJ2-2; lacking DNA, the TRBD2 call made by TCRdb goes unchecked. CDR1 MNHNY and CDR2 SVGAGI come from the germline V gene (reference sequence). This CDR3 spans 14 amino acids.

CDR3 protein: CASSLIDNQPQHF. The rearrangement uses TRBV7-2 and TRBJ1-5. CDR1 is SGHTA, CDR2 FQGNSA, per germline. This CDR3 is built from 13 residues.

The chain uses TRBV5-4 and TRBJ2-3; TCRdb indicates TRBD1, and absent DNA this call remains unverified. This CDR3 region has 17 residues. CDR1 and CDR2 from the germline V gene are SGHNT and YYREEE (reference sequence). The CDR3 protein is CASSDQTRGPFTDTQYF.

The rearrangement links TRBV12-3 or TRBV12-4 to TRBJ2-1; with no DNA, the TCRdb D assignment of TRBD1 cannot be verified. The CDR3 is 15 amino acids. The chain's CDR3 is CASSLAGTGNNEQFF.

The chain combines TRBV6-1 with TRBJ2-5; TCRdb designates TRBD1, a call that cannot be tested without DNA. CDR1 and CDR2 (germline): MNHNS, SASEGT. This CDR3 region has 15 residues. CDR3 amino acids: CASTWTRGRGETQYF.

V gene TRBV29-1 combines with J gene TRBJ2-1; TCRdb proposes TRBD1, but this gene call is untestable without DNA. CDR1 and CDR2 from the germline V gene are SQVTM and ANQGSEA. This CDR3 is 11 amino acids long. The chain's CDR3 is CSAGQYNEQFF.

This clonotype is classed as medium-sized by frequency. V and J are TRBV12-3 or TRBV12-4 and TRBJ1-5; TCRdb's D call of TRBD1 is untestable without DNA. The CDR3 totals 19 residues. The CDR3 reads CASSQSGTGGIESNQPQHF.

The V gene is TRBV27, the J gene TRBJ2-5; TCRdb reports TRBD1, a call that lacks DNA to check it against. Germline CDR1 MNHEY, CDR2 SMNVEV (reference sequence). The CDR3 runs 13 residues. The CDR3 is CASQGHHQETQYF.

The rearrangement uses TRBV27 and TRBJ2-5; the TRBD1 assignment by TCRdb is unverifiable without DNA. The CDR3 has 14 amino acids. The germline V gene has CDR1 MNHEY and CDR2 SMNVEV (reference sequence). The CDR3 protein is CASSYGQGRETQYF.

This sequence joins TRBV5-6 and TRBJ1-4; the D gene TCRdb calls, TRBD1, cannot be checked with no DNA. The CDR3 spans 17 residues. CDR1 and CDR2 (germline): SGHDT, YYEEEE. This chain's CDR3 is CASILTIRGQSNEKLFF.

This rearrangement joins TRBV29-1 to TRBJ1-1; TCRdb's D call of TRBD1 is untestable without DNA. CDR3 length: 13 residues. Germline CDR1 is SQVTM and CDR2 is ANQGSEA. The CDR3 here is CSVVQGAYTEAFF.